This entry is about one T cell receptor beta chain. Antigen: not known. A junction end diverges from the germline sequence, so it may reflect a read error. CDR3 size: 10 residues. Germline-derived CDR1 and CDR2 are SNHLY and FYNNEI. This sample was taken from a study of cytomegalovirus exposure and HLA in healthy donors. The PCR contained 60 Vbeta and 13 Jbeta primers. Profiling relied on immunoSEQ multiplex PCR, and the TCRdb table lists in-frame clones only, not all of them. The sample has about 140,000 clones. Regarding the study as a whole: Cytomegalovirus-associated status was assigned to 150 or so TCR beta chains.

The V and J genes are TRBV2 and TRBJ1-2, with unresolved D. The receptor was isolated from a woman under 30 in good health and CMV-seronegative. Specimen: PBMCs. The CDR3 DNA reads TGTGCCAACCCTACCCGAAGTGAGGCCTTC. Amino acid sequence: CANPTRSEAF.